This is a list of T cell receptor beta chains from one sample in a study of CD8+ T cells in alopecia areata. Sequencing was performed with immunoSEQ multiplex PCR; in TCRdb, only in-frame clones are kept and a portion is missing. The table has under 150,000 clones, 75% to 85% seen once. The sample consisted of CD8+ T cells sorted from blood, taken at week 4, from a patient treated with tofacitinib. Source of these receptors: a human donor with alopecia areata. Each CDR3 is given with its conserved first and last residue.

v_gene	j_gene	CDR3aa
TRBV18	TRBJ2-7	CASSQTGRVFEQYF
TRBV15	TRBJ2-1	CATSAGASYNEQFF
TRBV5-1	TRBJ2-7	CASSAGTGTYEQYF
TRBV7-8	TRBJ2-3	CATRLLASSTDTQYF
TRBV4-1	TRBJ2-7	CASSQEPTRGTYEQYF
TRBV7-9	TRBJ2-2	CASSLRDSLTGELFF
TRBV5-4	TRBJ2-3	CASSLASGEADTQYF
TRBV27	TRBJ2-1	CASSVPRSSCNEQFF
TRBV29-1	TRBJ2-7	CSVVIAGSNEQYF
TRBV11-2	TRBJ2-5	CASSPHFASTAETQYF
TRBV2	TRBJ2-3	CASSKDGGRGTDTQYF
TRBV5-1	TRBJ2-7	CASSWGTGDLYEQYF
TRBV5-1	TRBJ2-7	CASRLGSSYEQYF
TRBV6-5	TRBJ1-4	CASSPRVRAEKLFF
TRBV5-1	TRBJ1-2	CASSSGQGTYGYTF
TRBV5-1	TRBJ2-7	CASSPSTGIYEQYF
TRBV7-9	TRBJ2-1	CASSLAVGLAGSTYNEQFF
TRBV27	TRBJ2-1	CASNLAGGYNEQFF
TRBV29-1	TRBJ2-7	CSVPLTSYEQYF
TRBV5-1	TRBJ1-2	CASSLPGTVDGWGYTF
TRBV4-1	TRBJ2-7	CASSQASTYEQYF
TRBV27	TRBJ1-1	CASSLGSPNTEAFF
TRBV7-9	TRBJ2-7	CASSFGYPYEQYF
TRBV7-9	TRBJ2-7	CASSPTYEQYF
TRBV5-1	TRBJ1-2	CASSSPEGADGYTF
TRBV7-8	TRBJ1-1	CASSLFQANTEAFF